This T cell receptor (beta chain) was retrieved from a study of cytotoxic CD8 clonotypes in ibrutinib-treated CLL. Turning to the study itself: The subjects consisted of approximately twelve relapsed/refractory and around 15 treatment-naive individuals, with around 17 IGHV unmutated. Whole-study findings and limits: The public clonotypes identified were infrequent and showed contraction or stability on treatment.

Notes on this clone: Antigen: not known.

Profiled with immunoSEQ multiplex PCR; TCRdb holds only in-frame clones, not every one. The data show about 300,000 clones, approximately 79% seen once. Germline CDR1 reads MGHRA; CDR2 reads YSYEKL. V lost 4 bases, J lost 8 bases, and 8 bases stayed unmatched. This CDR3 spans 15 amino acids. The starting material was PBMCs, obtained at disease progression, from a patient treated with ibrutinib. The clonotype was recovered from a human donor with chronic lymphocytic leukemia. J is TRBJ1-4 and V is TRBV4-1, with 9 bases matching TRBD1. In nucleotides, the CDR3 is TGCGCCAGCAGCCTAGCCGGGACAGGGAACGAAAAACTGTTTTTT. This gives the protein CASSLAGTGNEKLFF.